This T cell receptor beta chain appears in the sequencing data of a study of control samples from healthy donors and cancer patients. The assay was immunoSEQ multiplex PCR, and TCRdb's table has in-frame clones only and misses some. Among around 150,000 clones listed, approximately 90% were seen once. V dropped 10 bases and J dropped 0; count of bases not matched to a gene: 5. This CDR3 contains 14 residues. Germline V lookup: CDR1 MNHNY, CDR2 SVGAGI (reference sequence). The V and J genes are TRBV6-6 and TRBJ2-2, with TRBD1 matching 7 bases. The sequence was obtained from a man aged 30 to 45 in good health. The specimen sequenced was blood. As DNA, the CDR3 is TGTGCCACCAGGGACAGCGCGAACACCGGGGAGCTGTTTTTT. Protein product: CATRDSANTGELFF.